The clone carrying this T cell receptor (beta chain) was seen once. A much larger clone lies a single base off, so this may be a read error. These data come from a study of blood T cells in healthy people across ages. With a J-beta primer mix and a sample-barcoded 5' primer, a second PCR ran about 7 to 12 cycles. Each CDR3 protein gets one entry after TCRdb re-called the 5' RACE reads with MiXCR. The table has some 940,000 distinct CDR3 sequences, 29% seen once. The data were also submitted as part of a second study, on T cells of mothers and their children.

This sequence originates from a woman between 40 and 55 years old in good health. The sample comprised blood.

Here the CDR3 DNA reads TGTGCCGCCAGTGATGGAATTAGCGGGGGGGCCGTAGAGACCCAGTACTTC. This translates into CAASDGISGGAVETQYF. The chain carries TRBV24-1 and TRBJ2-7; the match to TRBD2 covers 11 bases. The assigned J gene may be wrong: the sequence end matches TRBJ2-5 better. The CDR3 sequence is 17 residues long. Per the germline V gene, CDR1 is KGHDR and CDR2 is SFDVKD.